The 18 T cell receptor beta chains below all came from one sample that was sequenced in a study of beta chain features in type 1 diabetes. Study-wide findings and caveats: Significant though moderate, a shortening of TCRB CDR3s appeared in all four CD4+ subsets of Type 1 diabetes patients.

The authors reverse transcribed all of the isolated RNA, so sequencing captured expressed TCRB transcripts. Clones were sequenced by immunoSEQ multiplex PCR, and TCRdb holds only the in-frame ones, with some missing. The sample includes a few hundred thousand clones, about 15% of them seen just once. Antigen specificity for these receptors is unknown. Sequenced input: naive CD4+ T cells from blood. These receptor sequences come from a man between 18 and 29 years old with type 1 diabetes.

This clone was counted only a few times. The V call is TRBV19, the J call TRBJ2-3; TRBD2 agrees at 9 bases. CDR1 is LNHDA, CDR2 SQIVND, per germline (reference sequence). Trimming at V came to 5 bases and at J to 1 base, leaving 4 bases not matched to a gene. This CDR3 region has 15 residues. In DNA, the CDR3 is TGTGCCAGTAGTCGACTAGCGGACCGCACAGATACGCAGTATTTT. Translating gives CASSRLADRTDTQYF.

This clone has more than one count but fewer than ten. The CDR3 nucleotides are TGTGCCAGCAGCCAACTGGCCAGGAATGGAGGCTACACCTTC. The encoded protein is CASSQLARNGGYTF. V gene TRBV7-9 combines with J gene TRBJ1-2; D is undetermined. The CDR3 consists of 14 residues. CDR1 SEHNR and CDR2 FQNEAQ come from the germline V gene (reference sequence). Trimming removed 5 bases from V and 8 bases from J, with 18 bases in between.

This chain connects TRBV7-9 to TRBJ2-5, with a tentative D call TRBD2 (6 bases). Trimming took off 6 bases at V and 5 bases at J, with 22 bases between the two ends. The germline V gene encodes CDR1 SEHNR and CDR2 FQNEAQ (reference sequence). The CDR3 runs 16 residues. For the CDR3, the DNA is TGTGCCAGCAGTTACCTAACGGGACTGGGGGAGGAGACCCAGTACTTC. Protein sequence: CASSYLTGLGEETQYF.

V and J are TRBV5-1 and TRBJ1-5; 9 bases fit TRBD1. The germline gives CDR1 SGHRS, CDR2 YFSETQ. The CDR3 runs 14 residues. Trimming removed 4 bases from V and 4 bases from J; junction bases left unmatched: 3. CDR3 DNA sequence: TGCGCCAGCAGCATCGGACAGGGGAATCAGCCCCAGCATTTT. Its protein product is CASSIGQGNQPQHF.

In this sample, this clone turned up a few times. The rearrangement links TRBV7-9 to TRBJ2-2; 8 bases match TRBD2. With V trimmed by 2 bases and J by 4 bases, 9 bases remained unmatched. This CDR3 comprises 17 residues. CDR1 and CDR2 (germline): SEHNR, FQNEAQ (reference sequence). CDR3 in amino acids: CASSLPPGLVGTGELFF. CDR3 DNA: TGTGCCAGCAGCTTACCGCCGGGACTAGTCGGCACCGGGGAGCTGTTTTTT.

This sequence joins TRBV28 and TRBJ2-7; no reliable D call. From germline, CDR1 is MDHEN and CDR2 SYDVKM. Trimming shortened V by 1 base and J by 9 bases, and 10 bases separated the two germline ends. The CDR3 has 12 amino acids. The CDR3, as DNA: TGTGCCAGCAGTTTATCGGTCCGCCGGCAGTACTTC. As protein: CASSLSVRRQYF.

The chain has TRBV28 and TRBJ1-2; TRBD1 aligns across 8 bases. This CDR3 has 14 residues. V was pared by 5 bases and J by 7 bases, with 9 bases of the junction left unmatched. Germline V gene sequence: CDR1 MDHEN, CDR2 SYDVKM. CDR3 sequence: CASSLSGRGLGYTF. CDR3 nucleotide sequence: TGTGCCAGCAGTCTAAGCGGCAGGGGGCTTGGCTACACCTTC.

The V and J genes are TRBV30 and TRBJ2-3; weak D call: TRBD1 (6 bases). The length of the CDR3 is 12 residues. Trimming took off 0 bases at V and 5 bases at J, with 6 bases between the two ends. Per germline, CDR1 GTSNPN and CDR2 SVGIG (reference sequence). In DNA, the CDR3 is TGTGCCTGGAGTGTACAGGGAGATACGCAGTATTTT. Protein sequence: CAWSVQGDTQYF.

This sequence joins TRBV5-1 and TRBJ2-3; TRBD2 might be the D (7 bases). The germline V and J ends were trimmed by 5 bases and 1 base, with 14 bases remaining between them. The CDR3 is made up of 15 amino acids. Germline CDR1 SGHRS, CDR2 YFSETQ. CDR3 DNA sequence: TGCGCCAGCAGGCGAGGGGGGGCGCGCACAGATACGCAGTATTTT. Amino acid sequence: CASRRGGARTDTQYF.

The rearrangement joins TRBV6-5 to TRBJ1-2; possible D gene TRBD1, 5 bases. V was cut by 0 bases and J by 4 bases, with 9 bases left in between. This CDR3 spans 14 amino acids. CDR1 MNHEY and CDR2 SVGAGI come from the germline V gene. CDR3 bases: TGTGCCAGCAGTTACTCTATCAGGGCCTATGGCTACACCTTC. Amino acid sequence: CASSYSIRAYGYTF.

This chain uses TRBV5-5 with TRBJ2-7, with a possible D match to TRBD1 (5 bases). Per the germline V gene, CDR1 is SGHKS and CDR2 is YYEKEE (reference sequence). The CDR3 is 14 residues long. V dropped 0 bases and J dropped 3 bases, with 10 bases sitting between them. The CDR3: CASSLVYRNYEQYF. CDR3 DNA sequence: TGTGCCAGCAGCTTGGTTTACAGGAACTACGAGCAGTACTTC.

The chain has TRBV2 and TRBJ2-7; 7 bases fit TRBD1. This CDR3 contains 15 residues. Germline CDR1 and CDR2: SNHLY and FYNNEI. With 6 bases clipped from V and 3 bases from J, the junction kept 11 bases outside the gene matches. CDR3 in DNA: TGTGCCAGCAGCGTATTTGGACAGGCCGACTACGAGCAGTACTTC. It encodes CASSVFGQADYEQYF.

This clone was found a few times. V usage is TRBV29-1 and J usage is TRBJ1-3; no reliable D call. From germline, CDR1 is SQVTM and CDR2 ANQGSEA. The CDR3 extends over 12 amino acids. The V end lost 4 bases, the J end lost 3 bases, and 7 bases lay between the germline ends. The CDR3 DNA is TGCAGCGTTGCCGGGAGTGGAAACACCATATATTTT. Translation gives CSVAGSGNTIYF.

The gene calls are TRBV29-1 and TRBJ1-2, with TRBD1 as a possible D gene (5 bases). Germline assignment: CDR1 SQVTM and CDR2 ANQGSEA. CDR3 size: 13 residues. The ends were cut back, 6 bases at V and 0 bases at J, with 11 bases in the middle. The CDR3 protein is CSVGKGANYGYTF. CDR3 bases: TGCAGCGTGGGTAAAGGGGCTAACTATGGCTACACCTTC.

This clone appeared a few times. J is TRBJ2-7 and V is TRBV7-2; 10 bases are shared with TRBD1. V was clipped by 5 bases and J by 6 bases; unmatched bases: 4. CDR1 SGHTA and CDR2 FQGNSA come from the germline V gene. This CDR3 spans 13 amino acids. For the CDR3, the DNA is TGTGCCAGCAGCCTAGGACAGGGGGTCGAGCAGTACTTC. Encoded protein: CASSLGQGVEQYF.

In this sample, this clone turned up a few times. The rearrangement joins TRBV6-6 to TRBJ1-2; no firm D call. The CDR3 length is 13 residues. Germline CDR1 MNHNY, CDR2 SVGAGI (reference sequence). V gave up 2 bases and J gave up 4 bases, with 8 bases separating them. DNA of the CDR3: TGTGCCAGCAGTTACGGGCAGCCCTATGGCTACACCTTC. It translates to CASSYGQPYGYTF.

This clone has only a few counts. The gene calls are TRBV27 and TRBJ1-4, with unresolved D. Germline CDR1 MNHEY, CDR2 SMNVEV (reference sequence). Trimming left V 2 bases short and J 6 bases short, with 7 bases between. The CDR3 length is 13 residues. CDR3 loop: CASSLNGDEKLFF. The DNA for the CDR3 is TGTGCCAGCAGTTTAAACGGGGATGAAAAACTGTTTTTT.

This clone was seen a handful of times. This CDR3 is CAWSIGGGDTQYF. In nucleotides, the CDR3 is TGTGCCTGGAGTATAGGAGGGGGCGATACGCAGTATTTT. The rearrangement links TRBV30 to TRBJ2-3; D may be TRBD1 (7 bases). V was cut by 2 bases and J by 6 bases, with 12 bases left in between. This CDR3 has 13 residues. Germline CDR1 is GTSNPN and CDR2 is SVGIG (reference sequence).